Each of the 13 T cell receptor beta chains below was sequenced from the same sample in a study of early T cells in non-severe SARS-CoV-2 infection. TCRdb analysed the 5' RACE reads with MiXCR anew, one entry per CDR3 protein. The table shows 80,000 to 95,000 distinct CDR3 sequences, with over 15% occurring only once. The sequencing used whole blood, collected at baseline. These receptors were taken from an adult who was a healthcare worker with PCR-confirmed SARS-CoV-2 infection or an uninfected control (not recorded which).

The CDR3: CAISGTSGYNEQFF. For the CDR3, the DNA is TGTGCCATCAGTGGGACTAGCGGCTACAATGAGCAGTTCTTC. The chain recombines TRBV10-3 with TRBJ2-1; 10 nucleotides line up with TRBD2. The CDR3 consists of 14 residues. Trimming at V came to 4 bases and at J to 3 bases, leaving 0 bases not matched to a gene. The V gene's germline CDR1 is ENHRY and CDR2 SYGVKD.

This clonotype came up a few times. The rearrangement links TRBV20-1 to TRBJ2-3, with 11 bases matching TRBD2. The CDR3 runs to 17 residues. After removal of 0 bases from V and 6 bases from J, the junction contained 11 bases not matched to a gene. CDR1 is DFQATT and CDR2 is SNEGSKA in the germline V gene (reference sequence). CDR3 sequence: CSARDEGLAGGLDTQYF. CDR3 in DNA: TGCAGTGCTAGAGATGAGGGGCTAGCGGGAGGCTTGGATACGCAGTATTTT.

The V call is TRBV4-1, the J call TRBJ2-7; no clear D. V lost 1 base, J lost 2 bases, and 9 bases lay in between. CDR3 length equals 14 residues. Germline V CDR1 and CDR2: MGHRA, YSYEKL. CDR3 sequence (DNA): TGCGCCAGCAGCCAAGCGAACACACCCTACGAGCAGTACTTC. This sequence encodes CASSQANTPYEQYF.

In its sample, this clonotype was seen once. The chain uses TRBV7-8 and TRBJ2-7; D gene uncertain. The V end was cut by 7 bases, the J end by 3 bases, with 16 bases between. This CDR3 is built from 14 residues. Germline V gene sequence: CDR1 SGHVS, CDR2 FQNEAQ. For the CDR3, the DNA is TGTGCCAGCACCCCCCCGGGCACGTACTACGAGCAGTACTTC. It codes for CASTPPGTYYEQYF.

The chain uses TRBV20-1 and TRBJ2-5; a weak D match, TRBD2 (6 bases). Trimming removed 1 base at V and 5 bases at J, with 14 bases between. Germline lookup yields CDR1 DFQATT and CDR2 SNEGSKA (reference sequence). This CDR3 is built from 14 residues. Written as DNA, the CDR3 is TGCAGTGCTAGAGTACTCGGGGGAGGTGAGACCCAGTACTTC. Its translation is CSARVLGGGETQYF.

This clonotype was seen only a few times. The gene calls are TRBV2 and TRBJ2-7, with D perhaps TRBD1 (6 bases). Per the germline V gene, CDR1 is SNHLY and CDR2 is FYNNEI. Trimming removed 4 bases at V and 1 base at J, with 11 bases between. The CDR3 sequence is 14 residues long. CDR3 protein: CASSARTASYEQYF. Written as DNA, the CDR3 is TGTGCCAGCAGTGCCCGGACAGCGTCCTACGAGCAGTACTTC.

This clonotype was found many times. The chain carries TRBV21-1 and TRBJ2-2. TRBV21-1 is a pseudogene. There are 15 residues in the CDR3. This CDR3 reads CASTSGDIPTGELFF. The CDR3 DNA follows: TGTGCCAGCACGTCCGGCGACATCCCCACCGGGGAGCTGTTTTTT.

V usage is TRBV4-3 and J usage is TRBJ1-4; D is unresolved. The CDR3 consists of 15 residues. The V and J ends lost 0 bases and 1 base respectively, with 6 bases between them. Germline V gene sequence: CDR1 LGHNA, CDR2 YSLEER. The CDR3 DNA reads as TGCGCCAGCAGCCAAGACCTTGGAACTAATGAAAAACTGTTTTTT. This encodes CASSQDLGTNEKLFF.

This clonotype was seen more than once but under ten times. J is TRBJ2-4 and V is TRBV28; either TRBD1 or TRBD2 may fit D (7 bases each). Germline loops: CDR1 MDHEN, CDR2 SYDVKM. V was clipped by 5 bases and J by 1 base, with 21 bases between them. The CDR3 length is 18 residues. Written as DNA, the CDR3 is TGTGCCAGCAGTATTTCGGGGAGGGGGCGGTCGGCCAAAAACATTCAGTACTTC. This encodes CASSISGRGRSAKNIQYF.

The CDR3 sequence is CASTFTSGIDEQYF. The CDR3 nucleotides read TGCGCCAGCACCTTCACTAGCGGGATCGACGAGCAGTACTTC. This chain joins TRBV5-1 and TRBJ2-7; TRBD2 matches at 10 bases. CDR3 length: 14 amino acids. Germline CDR1 and CDR2: SGHRS and YFSETQ. V was clipped by 6 bases and J by 5 bases; unmatched bases: 8. Combining the CDR3 with reference TRBV5-1 and TRBJ2-7 gives the whole variable domain KAGVTQTPRYLIKTRGQQVTLSCSPISGHRSVSWYQQTPGQGLQFLFEYFSETQRNKGNFPGRFSGRQFSNSRSEMNVSTLELGDSALYLCASTFTSGIDEQYFGPGTRLTVT.

This chain links TRBV18 with TRBJ2-5; unclear D gene. The ends were cut back, 3 bases at V and 4 bases at J, with 6 bases in the middle. The CDR3 has 12 amino acids. Germline values: CDR1 KGHSH, CDR2 LQKENI. The CDR3: CASSPTPETQYF. The CDR3 DNA reads as TGTGCCAGCTCACCTACCCCAGAGACCCAGTACTTC.

In its sample, this clonotype was seen a few times. This chain joins TRBV10-2 and TRBJ2-3; 7 positions agree with TRBD1. The CDR3 consists of 16 residues. V was pared by 5 bases and J by 2 bases, with 10 bases of the junction left unmatched. The germline CDR1 and CDR2 sequences are WSHSY and SAAADI. CDR3 loop: CASSPRRGFPTDTQYF. CDR3 sequence (DNA): TGCGCCAGCAGTCCTCGCAGGGGGTTCCCCACAGATACGCAGTATTTT.

This chain links TRBV20-1 with TRBJ2-7; D is perhaps TRBD1 or TRBD2 (5 bases each). The CDR3 extends over 14 amino acids. Germline V gene sequence: CDR1 DFQATT, CDR2 SNEGSKA (reference sequence). Deletions cut 6 bases from V and 3 bases from J, with 18 bases between. As DNA, the CDR3 is TGCAGTGCATCGACTGCCGGGGACCGCTACGAGCAGTACTTC. Its protein product is CSASTAGDRYEQYF.